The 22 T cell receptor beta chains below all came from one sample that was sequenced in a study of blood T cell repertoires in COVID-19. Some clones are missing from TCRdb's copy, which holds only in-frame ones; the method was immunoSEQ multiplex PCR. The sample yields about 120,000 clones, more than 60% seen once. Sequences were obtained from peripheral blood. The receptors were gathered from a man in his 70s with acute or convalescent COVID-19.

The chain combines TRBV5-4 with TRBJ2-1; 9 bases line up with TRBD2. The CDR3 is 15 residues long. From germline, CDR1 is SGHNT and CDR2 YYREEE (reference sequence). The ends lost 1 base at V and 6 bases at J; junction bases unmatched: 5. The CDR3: CASSLRTSVSNEQFF. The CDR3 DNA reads TGTGCCAGCAGCTTGAGGACTAGCGTGTCCAATGAGCAGTTCTTC. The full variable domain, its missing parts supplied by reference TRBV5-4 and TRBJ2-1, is ETGVTQSPTHLIKTRGQQVTLRCSSQSGHNTVSWYQQALGQGPQFIFQYYREEENGRGNFPPRFSGLQFPNYSSELNVNALELDDSALYLCASSLRTSVSNEQFFGPGTRLTVL.

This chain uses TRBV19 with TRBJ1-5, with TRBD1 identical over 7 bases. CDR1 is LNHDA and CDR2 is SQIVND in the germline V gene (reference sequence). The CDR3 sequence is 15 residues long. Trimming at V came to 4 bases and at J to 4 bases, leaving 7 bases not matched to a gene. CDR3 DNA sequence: TGTGCCAGTAGTAGTACAGGGGCGCCAAATCAGCCCCAGCATTTT. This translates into CASSSTGAPNQPQHF.

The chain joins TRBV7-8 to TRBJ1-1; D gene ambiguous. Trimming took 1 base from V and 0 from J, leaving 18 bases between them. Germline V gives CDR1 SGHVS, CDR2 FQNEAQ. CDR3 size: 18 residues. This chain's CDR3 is CASSLGGSPVHMNTEAFF. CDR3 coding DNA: TGTGCCAGCAGCTTAGGAGGCAGCCCCGTTCATATGAACACTGAAGCTTTCTTT.

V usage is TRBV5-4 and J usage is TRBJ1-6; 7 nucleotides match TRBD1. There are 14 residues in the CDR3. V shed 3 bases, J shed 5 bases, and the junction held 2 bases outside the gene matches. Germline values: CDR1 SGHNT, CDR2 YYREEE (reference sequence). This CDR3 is CASSSGTDNSPLHF. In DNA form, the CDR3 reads TGTGCCAGCAGCTCCGGGACAGATAATTCACCCCTCCACTTT. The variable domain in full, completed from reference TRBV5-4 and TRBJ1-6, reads ETGVTQSPTHLIKTRGQQVTLRCSSQSGHNTVSWYQQALGQGPQFIFQYYREEENGRGNFPPRFSGLQFPNYSSELNVNALELDDSALYLCASSSGTDNSPLHFGNGTRLTVT.

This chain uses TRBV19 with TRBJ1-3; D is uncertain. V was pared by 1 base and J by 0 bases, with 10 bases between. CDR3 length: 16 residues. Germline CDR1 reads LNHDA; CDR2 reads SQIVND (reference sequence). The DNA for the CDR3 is TGTGCCAGTAGTATAGGGTTGAGGATCTCTGGAAACACCATATATTTT. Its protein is CASSIGLRISGNTIYF.

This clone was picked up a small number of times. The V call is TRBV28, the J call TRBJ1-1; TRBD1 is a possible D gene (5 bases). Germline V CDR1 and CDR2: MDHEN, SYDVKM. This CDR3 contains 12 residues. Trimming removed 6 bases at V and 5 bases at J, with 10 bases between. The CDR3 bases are TGTGCCAGCAGGGGGCTGAGGACTGAAGCTTTCTTT. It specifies CASRGLRTEAFF.

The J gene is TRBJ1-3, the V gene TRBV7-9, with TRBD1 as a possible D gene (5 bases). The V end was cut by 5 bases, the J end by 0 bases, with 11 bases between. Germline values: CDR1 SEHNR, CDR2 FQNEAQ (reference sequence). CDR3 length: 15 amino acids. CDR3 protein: CASSPRGDSGNTIYF. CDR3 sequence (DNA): TGTGCCAGCAGCCCCCGGGGGGACTCTGGAAACACCATATATTTT.

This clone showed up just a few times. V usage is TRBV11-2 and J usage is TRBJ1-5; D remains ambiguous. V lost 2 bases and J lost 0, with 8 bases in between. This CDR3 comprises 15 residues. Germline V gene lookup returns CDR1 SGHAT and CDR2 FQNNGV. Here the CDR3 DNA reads TGTGCCAGCAGCTTAAACAGCTATAGCAATCAGCCCCAGCATTTT. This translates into CASSLNSYSNQPQHF. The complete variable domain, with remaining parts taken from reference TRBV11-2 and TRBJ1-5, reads EAGVAQSPRYKIIEKRQSVAFWCNPISGHATLYWYQQILGQGPKLLIQFQNNGVVDDSQLPKDRFSAERLKGVDSTLKIQPAKLEDSAVYLCASSLNSYSNQPQHFGDGTRLSIL.

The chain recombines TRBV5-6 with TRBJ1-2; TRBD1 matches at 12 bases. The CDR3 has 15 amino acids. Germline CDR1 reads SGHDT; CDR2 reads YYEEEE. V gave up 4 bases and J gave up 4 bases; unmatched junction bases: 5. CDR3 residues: CASSPGTGGFYGYTF. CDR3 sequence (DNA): TGTGCCAGCAGCCCTGGGACAGGGGGCTTCTATGGCTACACCTTC.

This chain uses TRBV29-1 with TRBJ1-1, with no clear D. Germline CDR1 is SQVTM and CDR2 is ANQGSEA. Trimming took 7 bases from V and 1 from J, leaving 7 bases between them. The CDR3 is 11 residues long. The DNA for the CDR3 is TGCAGCGGGTTAGAGAACACTGAAGCTTTCTTT. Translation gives CSGLENTEAFF.

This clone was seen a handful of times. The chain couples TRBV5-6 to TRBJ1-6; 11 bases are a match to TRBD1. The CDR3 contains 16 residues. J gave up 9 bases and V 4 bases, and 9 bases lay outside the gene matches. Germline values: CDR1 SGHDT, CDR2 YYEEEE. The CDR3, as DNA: TGTGCCAGCAGCATCGGACAGGGGGCCTCTTCTTCACCCCTCCACTTT. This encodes CASSIGQGASSSPLHF. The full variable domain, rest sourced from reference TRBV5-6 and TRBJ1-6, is DAGVTQSPTHLIKTRGQQVTLRCSPKSGHDTVSWYQQALGQGPQFIFQYYEEEERQRGNFPDRFSGHQFPNYSSELNVNALLLGDSALYLCASSIGQGASSSPLHFGNGTRLTVT.

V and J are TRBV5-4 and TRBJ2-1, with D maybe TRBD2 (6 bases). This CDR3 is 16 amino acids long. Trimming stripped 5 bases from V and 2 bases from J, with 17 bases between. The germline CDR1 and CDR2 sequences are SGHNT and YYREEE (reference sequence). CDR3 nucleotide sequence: TGTGCCAGCAGTAATACCGGGAGCTTAGCCTACAATGAGCAGTTCTTC. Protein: CASSNTGSLAYNEQFF.

CDR3 region: CASTLTGTSWPQHF. In DNA, the CDR3 is TGTGCCAGCACCCTCACAGGGACCTCTTGGCCCCAGCATTTT. The chain joins TRBV7-8 to TRBJ1-5; D possibly corresponds to TRBD1 (6 bases). The CDR3 covers 14 residues. V lost 7 bases to trimming and J lost 9 bases, with 19 bases between them. Germline V gene data show CDR1 as SGHVS and CDR2 as FQNEAQ.

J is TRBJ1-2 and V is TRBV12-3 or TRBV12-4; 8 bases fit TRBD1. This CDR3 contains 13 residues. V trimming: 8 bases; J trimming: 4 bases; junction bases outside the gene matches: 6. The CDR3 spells CASRQGSGYGYTF. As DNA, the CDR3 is TGTGCCAGCCGACAGGGGTCGGGCTATGGCTACACCTTC.

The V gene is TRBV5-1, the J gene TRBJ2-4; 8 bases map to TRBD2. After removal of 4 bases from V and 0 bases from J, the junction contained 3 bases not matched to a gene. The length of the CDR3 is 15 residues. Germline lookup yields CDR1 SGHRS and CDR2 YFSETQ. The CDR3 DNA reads TGCGCCAGCAGCGACGCGGGGGGAGCCAAAAACATTCAGTACTTC. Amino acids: CASSDAGGAKNIQYF.

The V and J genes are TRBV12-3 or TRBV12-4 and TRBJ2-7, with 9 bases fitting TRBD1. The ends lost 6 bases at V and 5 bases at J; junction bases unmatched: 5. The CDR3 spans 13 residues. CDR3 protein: CASSKTGGHEQYF. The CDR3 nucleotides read TGTGCCAGCAGCAAGACAGGGGGGCACGAGCAGTACTTC.

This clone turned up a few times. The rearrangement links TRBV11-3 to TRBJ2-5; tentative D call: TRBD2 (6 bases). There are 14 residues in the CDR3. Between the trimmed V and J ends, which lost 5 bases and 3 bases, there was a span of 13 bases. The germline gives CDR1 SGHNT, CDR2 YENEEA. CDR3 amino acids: CASSGRRGKETQYF. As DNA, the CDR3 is TGTGCCAGCAGCGGCAGGAGGGGAAAAGAGACCCAGTACTTC.

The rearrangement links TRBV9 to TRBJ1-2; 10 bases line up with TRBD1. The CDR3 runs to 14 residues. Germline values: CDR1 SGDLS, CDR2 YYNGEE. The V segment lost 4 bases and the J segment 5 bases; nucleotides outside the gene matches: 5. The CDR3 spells CASSSTGGQYGYTF. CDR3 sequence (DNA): TGTGCCAGCAGCTCGACAGGGGGCCAATATGGCTACACCTTC.

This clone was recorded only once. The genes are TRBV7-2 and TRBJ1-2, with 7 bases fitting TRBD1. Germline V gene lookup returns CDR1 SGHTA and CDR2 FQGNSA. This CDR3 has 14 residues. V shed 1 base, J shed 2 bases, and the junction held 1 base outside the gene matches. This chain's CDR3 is CASSLETGNYGYTF. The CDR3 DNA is TGTGCCAGCAGCTTAGAGACAGGGAACTATGGCTACACCTTC.

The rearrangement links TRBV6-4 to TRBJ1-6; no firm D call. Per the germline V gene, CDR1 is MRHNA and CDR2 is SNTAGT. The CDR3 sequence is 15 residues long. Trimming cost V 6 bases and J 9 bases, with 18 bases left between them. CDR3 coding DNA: TGTGCCAGCAGCGCGTCGGGCCAACGGGGTTCACCCCTCCACTTT. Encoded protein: CASSASGQRGSPLHF.

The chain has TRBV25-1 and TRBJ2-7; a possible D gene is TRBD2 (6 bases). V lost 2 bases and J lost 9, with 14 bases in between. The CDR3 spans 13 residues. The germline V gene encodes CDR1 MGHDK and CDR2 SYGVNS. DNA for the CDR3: TGTGCCAGCAGTGAACCGGGGCGGGAAGGGCAGTACTTC. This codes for CASSEPGREGQYF.

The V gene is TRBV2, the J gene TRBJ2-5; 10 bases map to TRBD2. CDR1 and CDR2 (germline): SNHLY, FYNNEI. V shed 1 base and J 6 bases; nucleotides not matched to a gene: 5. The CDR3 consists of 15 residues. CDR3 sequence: CASSEGLAGAQTQYF. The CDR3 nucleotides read TGTGCCAGCAGTGAAGGGCTAGCGGGGGCGCAGACCCAGTACTTC. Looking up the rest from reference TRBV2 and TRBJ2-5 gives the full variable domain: EPEVTQTPSHQVTQMGQEVILRCVPISNHLYFYWYRQILGQKVEFLVSFYNNEISEKSEIFDDQFSVERPDGSNFTLKIRSTKLEDSAMYFCASSEGLAGAQTQYFGPGTRLLVL.